This record concerns one T cell receptor (beta chain) sequence. The target antigen is unknown. In preparing bulk TCR libraries, previously described methods and listed TCR primers were used. A single record per CDR3 protein comes from TCRdb applying MiXCR to the PCR reads. The repertoire holds approximately 500,000 distinct CDR3 sequences, with about 25% as singletons. Sorted naive CD8 T cells were those defined as CD8+CD4-CCR7+CD45RA+. The sample is drawn from a study of molecular identifiers for immune sequencing clone quantification. Study outcomes and limitations: Clones that had above 20 RNA copies took up over 99% of effector molecules but under 1% in naive cells.

Trimming removed 6 bases from V and 1 base from J, with 17 bases in between. CDR3 size: 16 residues. The gene calls are TRBV12-3 or TRBV12-4 and TRBJ2-3, with D perhaps being TRBD1 or TRBD2 (5 bases each). The sequenced material came from naive CD8+ T cells from blood, with Jurkat cell RNA spiked in. The sample's subset: FACS-sorted CD8+CD4-CCR7+CD45RA+ naive T cells. This TCR derives from a human donor in good health. Some libraries in this study had Jurkat cell RNA spiked in. The CDR3 DNA reads TGTGCCAGCAGACCGCAGGGATTTAGCGGCACAGATACGCAGTATTTT. Protein: CASRPQGFSGTDTQYF.